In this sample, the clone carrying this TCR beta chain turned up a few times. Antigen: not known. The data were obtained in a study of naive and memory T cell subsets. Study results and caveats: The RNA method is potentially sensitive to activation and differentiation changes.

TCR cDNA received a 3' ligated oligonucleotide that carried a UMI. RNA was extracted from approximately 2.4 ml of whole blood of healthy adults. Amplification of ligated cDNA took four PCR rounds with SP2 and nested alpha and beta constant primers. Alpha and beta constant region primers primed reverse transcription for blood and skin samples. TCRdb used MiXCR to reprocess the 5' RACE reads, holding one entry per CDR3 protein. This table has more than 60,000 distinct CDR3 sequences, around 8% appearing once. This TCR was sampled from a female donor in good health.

Written as DNA, the CDR3 is TGTGCCAGCAGCTCAGGCACCGCTGGCTACGAGCAGTACTTC. Protein product: CASSSGTAGYEQYF. This rearrangement joins TRBV4-2 to TRBJ2-7; D gene unclear. The V gene lost 5 bases and the J gene lost 3 bases, with 14 bases spanning the gap. This CDR3 contains 14 residues. The V gene's germline CDR1 is LGHNA and CDR2 YNFKEQ.